This passage covers 19 T cell receptor beta chains from one sample sequenced in a study of blood T cell repertoires in COVID-19. Profiled with immunoSEQ multiplex PCR; TCRdb holds only in-frame clones, not every one. The sample consists of 80,000 to 95,000 clones, about 76% of them appearing once. The sample was peripheral blood. The source is a man aged 80 or over with acute or convalescent COVID-19.

The CDR3 DNA reads as TGTGCCAGCAGTTTATCTGGGGGCAATGAAAAACTGTTTTTT. This translates into CASSLSGGNEKLFF. The gene calls are TRBV28 and TRBJ1-4, with D perhaps matching TRBD1 (6 bases). V was cut by 1 base and J by 5 bases, with 8 bases left in between. The germline gives CDR1 MDHEN, CDR2 SYDVKM. This CDR3 has 14 residues.

V and J are TRBV18 and TRBJ2-7, with TRBD1 as a possible D gene (5 bases). V dropped 1 base and J dropped 4 bases, with 8 bases sitting between them. The CDR3 consists of 13 residues. Germline V gene sequence: CDR1 KGHSH, CDR2 LQKENI. This CDR3 reads CASSPRTFYEQYF. DNA of the CDR3: TGTGCCAGCTCACCACGGACATTTTACGAGCAGTACTTC.

Remarks on this clone: The same CDR3 arises from other DNA sequences in this sample as well. The chain couples TRBV30 to TRBJ2-1, with no clear D. Per germline, CDR1 GTSNPN and CDR2 SVGIG (reference sequence). V lost 0 bases and J lost 2, with 5 bases in between. The CDR3 sequence is 13 residues long. CDR3 in DNA: TGTGCCTGGAGTGTCCGGGCCTACAATGAGCAGTTCTTC. Its protein is CAWSVRAYNEQFF.

The CDR3 here is CASSVAGQGAHGANVLTF. The CDR3 nucleotides are TGTGCCAGCAGCGTTGCGGGACAGGGGGCGCATGGGGCCAACGTCCTGACTTTC. The chain links TRBV9 to TRBJ2-6; TRBD1 matches at 12 bases. CDR3 length equals 18 residues. Germline lookup yields CDR1 SGDLS and CDR2 YYNGEE. V trimming: 2 bases; J trimming: 3 bases; junction bases outside the gene matches: 6.

V usage is TRBV18 and J usage is TRBJ2-4, with D perhaps TRBD2 (6 bases). V lost 0 bases, J lost 8 bases, and 11 bases lay in between. There are 14 residues in the CDR3. Germline V gene lookup returns CDR1 KGHSH and CDR2 LQKENI. The CDR3 region has the DNA TGTGCCAGCTCACCACCTGGAGGGCTAGACATTCAGTACTTC. Protein product: CASSPPGGLDIQYF.

The rearrangement joins TRBV7-9 to TRBJ1-4, with D perhaps TRBD1 (6 bases). CDR1 is SEHNR, CDR2 FQNEAQ, per germline (reference sequence). CDR3 size: 14 residues. Trimming shortened V by 1 base and J by 8 bases, and 11 bases separated the two germline ends. CDR3 protein: CASSLDTGYEKLFF. The CDR3 bases are TGTGCCAGCAGCTTAGATACAGGGTACGAAAAACTGTTTTTT.

This sequence joins TRBV7-9 and TRBJ2-3, with TRBD2 matching 11 bases. Germline CDR1 and CDR2: SEHNR and FQNEAQ (reference sequence). V lost 6 bases to trimming and J lost 4 bases; unmatched junction nucleotides: 6. The CDR3 is 15 amino acids. The CDR3 reads CASRMALAGADTQYF. CDR3 DNA: TGTGCCAGCAGAATGGCACTAGCGGGAGCAGATACGCAGTATTTT.

The rearrangement joins TRBV5-4 to TRBJ2-2, with D perhaps matching TRBD1 (6 bases). The CDR3 length is 15 residues. Trimming removed 4 bases at V and 3 bases at J, with 13 bases between. Germline assignment: CDR1 SGHNT and CDR2 YYREEE (reference sequence). The CDR3 loop is CASSDQGIHTGELFF. The CDR3 DNA sequence: TGTGCCAGCAGCGACCAGGGGATACACACCGGGGAGCTGTTTTTT.

A remark on this clone: Distinct nucleotide sequences in the sample also encode this CDR3. The chain couples TRBV2 to TRBJ2-7; the match to TRBD1 covers 9 bases. This CDR3 contains 12 residues. Losses at the gene ends were 6 bases for V and 4 bases for J; bases not matched to a gene: 1. In germline, CDR1 is SNHLY, CDR2 FYNNEI. The CDR3 bases are TGTGCCAGCAGAGACAGGGGGTACGAGCAGTACTTC. Translated, it gives CASRDRGYEQYF.

The chain employs TRBV7-9 and TRBJ2-3; D is undetermined. V was trimmed by 0 bases and J by 0 bases, leaving 4 bases between them. Germline CDR1 is SEHNR and CDR2 is FQNEAQ (reference sequence). The CDR3 runs 14 residues. The CDR3 reads CASSLALSTDTQYF. In DNA, the CDR3 is TGTGCCAGCAGCTTAGCTCTGAGCACAGATACGCAGTATTTT.

The chain uses TRBV7-3 and TRBJ2-5; D is possibly TRBD1 (5 bases). Per the germline V gene, CDR1 is SGHTA and CDR2 is FQGTGA. The CDR3 totals 14 residues. V was pared by 2 bases and J by 6 bases, with 13 bases between. DNA of the CDR3: TGTGCCAGCAGCTTAGAATCAGGGCGGCAGACCCAGTACTTC. Its protein is CASSLESGRQTQYF.

As DNA, the CDR3 is TGTGCCAGCAGTTGGACAGGGAAAGCCTACGAGCAGTACTTC. Protein product: CASSWTGKAYEQYF. The chain uses TRBV28 and TRBJ2-7, with 8 bases lining up with TRBD1. The J segment lost 2 bases and the V segment lost 4 bases, leaving 4 bases of the junction unmatched. Germline CDR1 is MDHEN and CDR2 is SYDVKM. The CDR3 loop spans 14 amino acids.

This chain joins TRBV28 and TRBJ2-7; tentative D call: TRBD1 (6 bases). Trimming shortened V by 6 bases and J by 6 bases, and 15 bases separated the two germline ends. The length of the CDR3 is 13 residues. Germline CDR1 is MDHEN and CDR2 is SYDVKM. The CDR3 region has the DNA TGTGCCAGCAGCCTAGAACAGGGTCGCGAGCAGTACTTC. This sequence encodes CASSLEQGREQYF. The full variable domain, in which reference TRBV28 and TRBJ2-7 provide the parts outside the CDR3, is DVKVTQSSRYLVKRTGEKVFLECVQDMDHENMFWYRQDPGLGLRLIYFSYDVKMKEKGDIPEGYSVSREKKERFSLILESASTNQTSMYLCASSLEQGREQYFGPGTRLTVT.

V and J are TRBV27 and TRBJ2-7; 10 bases match TRBD1. CDR3 length: 17 amino acids. Germline CDR1 and CDR2: MNHEY and SMNVEV (reference sequence). V dropped 3 bases and J dropped 0; count of bases not matched to a gene: 8. CDR3 in DNA: TGTGCCAGCAGTTTCCCCCCGGGACAGGGGACCTCCTACGAGCAGTACTTC. Translation gives CASSFPPGQGTSYEQYF.

The rearrangement uses TRBV2 and TRBJ2-5; TRBD1 aligns across 8 bases. CDR3 length equals 13 residues. V lost 4 bases, J lost 5 bases, and 3 bases stayed unmatched. Germline assignment: CDR1 SNHLY and CDR2 FYNNEI. Here the CDR3 reads CASSGRTGETQYF. The CDR3 DNA is TGTGCCAGCAGTGGCAGGACAGGGGAGACCCAGTACTTC.

The CDR3 DNA reads TGTGCCAGCTCACCAAGAACAGTTGATCAGCCCCAGCATTTT. Translated: CASSPRTVDQPQHF. The chain employs TRBV18 and TRBJ1-5; no clear D gene. Trimming removed 2 bases at V and 5 bases at J, with 10 bases between. Germline-derived CDR1 and CDR2 are KGHSH and LQKENI. The CDR3 consists of 14 residues.

The genes are TRBV5-8 and TRBJ1-5, with D uncertain. This CDR3 has 12 amino acids. V was clipped by 4 bases and J by 4 bases, with 6 bases between them. Germline V CDR1 and CDR2: SGHTS, YDEGEE. The CDR3 DNA reads TGTGCCAGCAGCCTTACTAATCAGCCCCAGCATTTT. Its protein is CASSLTNQPQHF.

This clone was picked up a small number of times. V is TRBV6-5 and J is TRBJ1-1; 10 bases fit TRBD1. The CDR3 has 12 residues. CDR1 and CDR2 from the germline V gene are MNHEY and SVGAGI. V shed 6 bases, J shed 9 bases, and the junction held 4 bases outside the gene matches. The CDR3 DNA is TGTGCCAGCAGGACGACAGGGGGCAAAGCTTTCTTT. It specifies CASRTTGGKAFF.

This clone was observed a single time. V gene TRBV5-1 combines with J gene TRBJ2-3; D is unresolved. The CDR3 covers 13 residues. In germline, CDR1 is SGHRS, CDR2 YFSETQ. Trimming pared 5 bases from V and 2 bases from J, leaving 9 bases between. This CDR3 reads CASSTATTDTQYF. The DNA of the CDR3 is TGCGCCAGCAGTACTGCTACCACAGATACGCAGTATTTT.